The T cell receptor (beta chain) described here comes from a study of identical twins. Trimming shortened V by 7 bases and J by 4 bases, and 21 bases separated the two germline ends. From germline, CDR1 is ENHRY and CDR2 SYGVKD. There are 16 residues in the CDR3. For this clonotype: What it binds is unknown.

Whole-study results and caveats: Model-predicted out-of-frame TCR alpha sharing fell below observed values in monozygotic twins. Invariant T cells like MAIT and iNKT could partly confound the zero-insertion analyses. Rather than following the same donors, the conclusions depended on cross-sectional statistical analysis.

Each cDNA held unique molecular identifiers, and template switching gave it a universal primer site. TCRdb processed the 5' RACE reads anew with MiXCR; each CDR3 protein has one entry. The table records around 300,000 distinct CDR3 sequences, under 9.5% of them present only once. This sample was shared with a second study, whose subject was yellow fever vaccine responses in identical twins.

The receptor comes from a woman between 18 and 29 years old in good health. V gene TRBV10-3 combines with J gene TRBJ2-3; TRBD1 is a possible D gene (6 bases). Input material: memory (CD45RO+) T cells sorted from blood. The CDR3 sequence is CAIKGSAGDIADTQYF. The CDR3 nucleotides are TGTGCCATCAAGGGTTCAGCAGGGGATATCGCAGATACGCAGTATTTT.